These 17 T cell receptor beta chains were all obtained from the same sample, sequenced in a study of blood T cell repertoires in COVID-19. The repertoire was sequenced with immunoSEQ multiplex PCR; TCRdb's copy has only in-frame clones and lacks some. Of tens of thousands of clones listed, about 77% are singletons. Sequenced: peripheral blood. These receptors originate from a man in his 60s with acute or convalescent COVID-19.

This rearrangement joins TRBV19 to TRBJ2-7, with D possibly being TRBD1 (5 bases). V lost 5 bases, J lost 2 bases, and 13 bases lay in between. Per the germline V gene, CDR1 is LNHDA and CDR2 is SQIVND (reference sequence). The CDR3 loop spans 14 amino acids. CDR3 coding DNA: TGTGCCAGTAGTCCCGCAGGGTTGACCTACGAGCAGTACTTC. It is translated as CASSPAGLTYEQYF. Full variable domain (rest looked up from reference TRBV19 and TRBJ2-7): DGGITQSPKYLFRKEGQNVTLSCEQNLNHDAMYWYRQDPGQGLRLIYYSQIVNDFQKGDIAEGYSVSREKKESFPLTVTSAQKNPTAFYLCASSPAGLTYEQYFGPGTRLTVT.

This clone appeared many times. The J gene is TRBJ1-1, the V gene TRBV10-3; no clear D gene. CDR1 is ENHRY, CDR2 SYGVKD, per germline. The V end lost 3 bases, the J end lost 4 bases, and 12 bases lay between the germline ends. The CDR3 spans 14 residues. CDR3 residues: CAISDPGRGTEAFF. The DNA for the CDR3 is TGTGCCATCAGTGACCCGGGTCGCGGCACTGAAGCTTTCTTT.

This clone was observed a few times. The gene calls are TRBV7-8 and TRBJ2-7; 15 positions match TRBD2. The CDR3 sequence is 15 residues long. After removal of 5 bases from V and 4 bases from J, the junction contained 3 bases not matched to a gene. The germline gives CDR1 SGHVS, CDR2 FQNEAQ. The CDR3 sequence: CASSVGLAGGYEQYF. The DNA of the CDR3 is TGTGCCAGCAGCGTCGGACTAGCGGGAGGGTACGAGCAGTACTTC.

Concerning this clone: The sample holds other DNA sequences that translate to the same CDR3. The J gene is TRBJ2-7, the V gene TRBV19, with D tentatively TRBD1 (6 bases). Trimming shortened V by 3 bases and J by 0 bases, and 9 bases separated the two germline ends. Germline V gene lookup returns CDR1 LNHDA and CDR2 SQIVND (reference sequence). The CDR3 runs 14 residues. The CDR3 here is CASSISDSSYEQYF. The CDR3 DNA reads as TGTGCCAGTAGTATTTCGGACAGCTCCTACGAGCAGTACTTC.

The chain couples TRBV4-1 to TRBJ2-3, with 7 bases fitting TRBD1. The CDR3 has 15 residues. V lost 0 bases to trimming and J lost 6 bases; unmatched junction nucleotides: 6. Per the germline V gene, CDR1 is MGHRA and CDR2 is YSYEKL. CDR3 in DNA: TGCGCCAGCAGCCAAGATGCAGGGGGAACGGATACGCAGTATTTT. It translates to CASSQDAGGTDTQYF.

Here the CDR3 reads CASSQRDSARETQYF. CDR3 sequence (DNA): TGCGCCAGCAGCCAGAGGGACAGTGCAAGAGAGACCCAGTACTTC. This chain links TRBV4-1 with TRBJ2-5; 7 bases are a match to TRBD1. Germline V lookup: CDR1 MGHRA, CDR2 YSYEKL. Trimming took 3 bases from V and 4 from J; bases not matched to a gene: 8. The CDR3 contains 15 residues.

The chain employs TRBV6-1 and TRBJ1-5; possibly TRBD1 for D (6 bases). Per the germline V gene, CDR1 is MNHNS and CDR2 is SASEGT. The V end lost 4 bases, the J end lost 8 bases, and 33 bases lay between the germline ends. The CDR3 contains 20 residues. In DNA form, the CDR3 reads TGTGCCAGCAGTGCCCTATTATCCACCACCTTGACAGCAGGGGCTAAGCCCCAGCATTTT. Translating it yields CASSALLSTTLTAGAKPQHF.

This chain links TRBV9 with TRBJ2-4; 7 positions match TRBD1. Germline V gene data show CDR1 as SGDLS and CDR2 as YYNGEE. V shed 4 bases and J 7 bases; nucleotides not matched to a gene: 11. The CDR3 sequence is 15 residues long. CDR3 in DNA: TGTGCCAGCAGCCTCGACAGGGTGCCTGGGAACATTCAGTACTTC. Protein product: CASSLDRVPGNIQYF.

The gene calls are TRBV19 and TRBJ2-5; possibly TRBD1 for D (6 bases). Trimming cost V 3 bases and J 2 bases, with 13 bases left between them. The CDR3 runs to 15 residues. Per germline, CDR1 LNHDA and CDR2 SQIVND (reference sequence). The DNA for the CDR3 is TGTGCCAGTAGTATCTTGGGCGGACAGCAAGAGACCCAGTACTTC. Its translation: CASSILGGQQETQYF. The full variable domain, rest sourced from reference TRBV19 and TRBJ2-5, is DGGITQSPKYLFRKEGQNVTLSCEQNLNHDAMYWYRQDPGQGLRLIYYSQIVNDFQKGDIAEGYSVSREKKESFPLTVTSAQKNPTAFYLCASSILGGQQETQYFGPGTRLLVL.

The chain is built from TRBV27 and TRBJ2-1; TRBD2 agrees at 9 bases. V shed 6 bases and J 7 bases; nucleotides not matched to a gene: 7. CDR1 MNHEY and CDR2 SMNVEV come from the germline V gene (reference sequence). CDR3 length: 14 amino acids. CDR3 sequence reads: CASSRAGLANEQFF. CDR3 DNA sequence: TGTGCCAGCAGCAGAGCGGGACTAGCTAATGAGCAGTTCTTC.

This clone was recorded a few times. This chain links TRBV2 with TRBJ1-3, with D unclear. The V end lost 2 bases, the J end lost 0 bases, and 5 bases lay between the germline ends. This CDR3 is 14 amino acids long. CDR1 is SNHLY, CDR2 FYNNEI, per germline. CDR3 region: CASSEQISGNTIYF. CDR3 nucleotide sequence: TGTGCCAGCAGTGAACAGATCTCTGGAAACACCATATATTTT.

This clone was seen a handful of times. This chain connects TRBV10-1 to TRBJ2-5; 13 bases are shared with TRBD2. V shed 0 bases and J 5 bases; nucleotides not matched to a gene: 3. CDR3 length: 16 amino acids. Germline lookup yields CDR1 WNHNN and CDR2 SYGVQD (reference sequence). CDR3 bases: TGCGCCAGCAGTGAGTCTACTAGCGGGAGGGATGAGACCCAGTACTTC. It specifies CASSESTSGRDETQYF.

This clone was observed a handful of times. The chain is built from TRBV6-5 and TRBJ1-5; the match to TRBD1 covers 10 bases. The CDR3 runs to 14 residues. V was clipped by 8 bases and J by 1 base; unmatched bases: 2. Germline CDR1 reads MNHEY; CDR2 reads SVGAGI. The CDR3 region has the DNA TGTGCCAGCCGGACAGGGGGAAGCAATCAGCCCCAGCATTTT. Its protein product is CASRTGGSNQPQHF.

The chain links TRBV21-1 to TRBJ2-7; TRBD1, as called in the table, went unchecked against the DNA. TRBV21-1 is a pseudogene. This CDR3 contains 14 residues. The CDR3 bases are TGTGCCAGCAGCGTGCGCCGGGACACCTACGAGCAGTACTTC. This encodes CASSVRRDTYEQYF.

V gene TRBV6-5 combines with J gene TRBJ1-2, with D possibly being TRBD1 (5 bases). This CDR3 comprises 14 residues. CDR1 and CDR2 from the germline V gene are MNHEY and SVGAGI. Trimming removed 7 bases from V and 4 bases from J, with 16 bases in between. CDR3 DNA: TGTGCCAGCATGCTCGGGGGAGGAAGCTATGGCTACACCTTC. Protein: CASMLGGGSYGYTF.

The chain recombines TRBV6-4 with TRBJ1-5, with a weak D call TRBD1 (5 bases). The CDR3 has 13 residues. The germline gives CDR1 MRHNA, CDR2 SNTAGT. Trimming removed 4 bases from V and 3 bases from J, with 7 bases in between. For the CDR3, the DNA is TGTGCCAGCAGTGCACAGGTCAATCAGCCCCAGCATTTT. This encodes CASSAQVNQPQHF.

This clone has just one count. This chain uses TRBV10-1 with TRBJ2-1; TRBD2 aligns across 12 bases. Trimming took 0 bases from V and 4 from J; bases not matched to a gene: 7. The CDR3 runs to 18 residues. Germline CDR1 WNHNN, CDR2 SYGVQD (reference sequence). Written as DNA, the CDR3 is TGCGCCAGCAGTGAGTCGAGGTCCGGACTAGCGGGATACAATGAGCAGTTCTTC. It encodes CASSESRSGLAGYNEQFF.